The clone carrying this TCR beta chain has more than one count but fewer than ten. Its matching antigen is unknown. The data stem from a study of T cell repertoires in aging, cancer and after chemotherapy. Notes on the study in general: In cancer patients, declining TCR diversity with age involved lost richness and lost evenness. No conclusions about immunological memory after chemotherapy can be drawn from the repertoire data.

Amplification of TCR beta used genomic DNA extracted from peripheral blood. Rearranged V-D-J TRB sequences were amplified with a mixed TRB-A/B primer pool. MiXCR, applied by TCRdb to the multiplex PCR reads, yields one record per CDR3 protein. The data contain under 5,000 distinct CDR3 sequences, roughly 30% of them seen just once; the ten biggest clones take up 45%. This receptor was identified in a human donor in good health. The sample comprised blood.

In nucleotides, the CDR3 is TGTGCCAGCAGTCGGACTAGCGGGAGCGAGACCCAGTACTTC. As protein: CASSRTSGSETQYF. The chain combines TRBV6-2 or TRBV6-3 with TRBJ2-5, with 13 nucleotides matching TRBD2. CDR3 length: 14 residues. With 5 bases clipped from V and 5 bases from J, the junction kept 2 bases outside the gene matches. The germline V gene encodes CDR1 MNHEY and CDR2 SVGEGT.